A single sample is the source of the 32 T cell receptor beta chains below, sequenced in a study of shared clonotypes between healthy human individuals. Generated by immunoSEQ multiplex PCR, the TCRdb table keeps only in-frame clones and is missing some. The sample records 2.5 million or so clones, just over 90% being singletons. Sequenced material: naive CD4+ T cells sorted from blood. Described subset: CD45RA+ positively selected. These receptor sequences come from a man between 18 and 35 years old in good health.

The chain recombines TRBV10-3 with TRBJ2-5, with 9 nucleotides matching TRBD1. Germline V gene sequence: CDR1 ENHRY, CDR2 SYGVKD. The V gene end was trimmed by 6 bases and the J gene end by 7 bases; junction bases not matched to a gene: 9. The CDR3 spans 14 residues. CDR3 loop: CAISRDRDVVTQYF. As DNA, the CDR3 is TGTGCCATCAGCCGGGACAGGGACGTTGTGACCCAGTACTTC.

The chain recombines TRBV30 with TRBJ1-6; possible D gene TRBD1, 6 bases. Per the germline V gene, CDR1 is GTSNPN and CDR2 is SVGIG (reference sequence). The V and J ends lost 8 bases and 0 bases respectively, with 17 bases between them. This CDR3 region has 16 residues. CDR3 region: CAGQTGTSSYNSPLHF. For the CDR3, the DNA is TGTGCCGGGCAGACAGGAACGAGCTCCTATAATTCACCCCTCCACTTT.

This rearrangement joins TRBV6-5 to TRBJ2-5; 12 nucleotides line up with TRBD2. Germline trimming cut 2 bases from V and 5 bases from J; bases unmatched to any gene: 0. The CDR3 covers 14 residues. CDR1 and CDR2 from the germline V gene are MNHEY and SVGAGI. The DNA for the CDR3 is TGTGCCAGCAGTTACACTAGCGGGAGGGAGACCCAGTACTTC. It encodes CASSYTSGRETQYF.

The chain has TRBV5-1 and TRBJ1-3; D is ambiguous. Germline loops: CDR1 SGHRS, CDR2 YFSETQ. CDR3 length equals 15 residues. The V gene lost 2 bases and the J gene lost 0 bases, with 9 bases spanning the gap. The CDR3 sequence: CASSFDGVSGNTIYF. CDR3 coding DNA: TGCGCCAGCAGCTTCGACGGAGTCTCTGGAAACACCATATATTTT.

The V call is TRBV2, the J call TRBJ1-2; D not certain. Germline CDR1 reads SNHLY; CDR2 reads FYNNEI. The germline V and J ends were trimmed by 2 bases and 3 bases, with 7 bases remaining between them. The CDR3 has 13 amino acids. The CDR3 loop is CASSEYADYGYTF. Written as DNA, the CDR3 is TGTGCCAGCAGTGAATATGCCGACTATGGCTACACCTTC.

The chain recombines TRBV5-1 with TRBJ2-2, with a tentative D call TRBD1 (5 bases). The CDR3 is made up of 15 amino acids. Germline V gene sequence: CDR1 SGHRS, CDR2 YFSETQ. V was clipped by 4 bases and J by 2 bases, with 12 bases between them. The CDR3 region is CASSVTVINTGELFF. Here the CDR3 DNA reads TGCGCCAGCAGCGTGACAGTTATTAACACCGGGGAGCTGTTTTTT.

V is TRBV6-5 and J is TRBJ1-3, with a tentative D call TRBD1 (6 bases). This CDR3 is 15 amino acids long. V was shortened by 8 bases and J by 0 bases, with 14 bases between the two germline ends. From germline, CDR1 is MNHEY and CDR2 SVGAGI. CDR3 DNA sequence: TGTGCCAGCTGGAAGGACAGTGCCTCTGGAAACACCATATATTTT. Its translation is CASWKDSASGNTIYF.

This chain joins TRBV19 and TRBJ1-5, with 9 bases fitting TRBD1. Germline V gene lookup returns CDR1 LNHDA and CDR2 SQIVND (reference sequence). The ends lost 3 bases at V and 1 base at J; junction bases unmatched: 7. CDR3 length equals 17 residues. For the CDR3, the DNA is TGTGCCAGTAGTATGGTCACAGGGGGCATAAGCAATCAGCCCCAGCATTTT. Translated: CASSMVTGGISNQPQHF.

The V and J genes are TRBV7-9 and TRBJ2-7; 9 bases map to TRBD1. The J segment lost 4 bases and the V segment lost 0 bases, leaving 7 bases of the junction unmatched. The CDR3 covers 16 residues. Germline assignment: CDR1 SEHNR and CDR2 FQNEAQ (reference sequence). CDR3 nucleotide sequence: TGTGCCAGCAGCTTAGCCCATCCGGGACAGGGTTACGAGCAGTACTTC. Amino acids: CASSLAHPGQGYEQYF. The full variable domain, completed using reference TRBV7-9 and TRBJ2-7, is DTGVSQNPRHKITKRGQNVTFRCDPISEHNRLYWYRQTLGQGPEFLTYFQNEAQLEKSRLLSDRFSAERPKGSFSTLEIQRTEQGDSAMYLCASSLAHPGQGYEQYFGPGTRLTVT.

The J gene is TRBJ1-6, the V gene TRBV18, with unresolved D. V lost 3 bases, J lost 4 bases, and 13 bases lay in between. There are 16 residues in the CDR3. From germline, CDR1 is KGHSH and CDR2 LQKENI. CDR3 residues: CASSPRGEGYNSPLHF. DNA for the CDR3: TGTGCCAGCTCACCCCGGGGAGAAGGGTATAATTCACCCCTCCACTTT.

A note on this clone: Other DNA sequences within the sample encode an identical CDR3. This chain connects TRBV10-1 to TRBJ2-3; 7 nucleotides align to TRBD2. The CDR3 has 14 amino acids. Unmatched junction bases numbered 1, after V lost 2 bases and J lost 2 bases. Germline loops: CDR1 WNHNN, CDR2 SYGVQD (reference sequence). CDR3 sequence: CASSEAGATDTQYF. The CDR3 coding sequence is TGCGCCAGCAGTGAGGCGGGAGCCACAGATACGCAGTATTTT.

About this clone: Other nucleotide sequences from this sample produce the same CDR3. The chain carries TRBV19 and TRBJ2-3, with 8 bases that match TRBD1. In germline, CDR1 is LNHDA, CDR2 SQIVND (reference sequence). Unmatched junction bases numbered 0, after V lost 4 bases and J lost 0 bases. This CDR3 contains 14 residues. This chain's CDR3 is CASSRDRSTDTQYF. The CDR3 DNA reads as TGTGCCAGTAGTAGGGACAGGAGCACAGATACGCAGTATTTT.

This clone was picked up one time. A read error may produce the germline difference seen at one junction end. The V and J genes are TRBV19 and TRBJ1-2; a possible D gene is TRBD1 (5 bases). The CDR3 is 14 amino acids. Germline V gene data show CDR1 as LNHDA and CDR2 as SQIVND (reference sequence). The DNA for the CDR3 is TGTGCCAGTAGTATGATGGGGCTGTACTACGGCTACACCTTC. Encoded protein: CASSMMGLYYGYTF. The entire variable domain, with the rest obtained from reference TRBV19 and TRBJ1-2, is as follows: DGGITQSPKYLFRKEGQNVTLSCEQNLNHDAMYWYRQDPGQGLRLIYYSQIVNDFQKGDIAEGYSVSREKKESFPLTVTSAQKNPTAFYLCASSMMGLYYGYTFGSGTRLTVV.

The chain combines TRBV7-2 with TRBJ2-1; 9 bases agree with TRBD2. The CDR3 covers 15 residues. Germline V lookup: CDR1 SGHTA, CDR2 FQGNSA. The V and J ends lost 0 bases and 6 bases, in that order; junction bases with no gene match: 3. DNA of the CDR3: TGTGCCAGCAGCTTAGCTAGCGGGAGTATCAATGAGCAGTTCTTC. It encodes CASSLASGSINEQFF.

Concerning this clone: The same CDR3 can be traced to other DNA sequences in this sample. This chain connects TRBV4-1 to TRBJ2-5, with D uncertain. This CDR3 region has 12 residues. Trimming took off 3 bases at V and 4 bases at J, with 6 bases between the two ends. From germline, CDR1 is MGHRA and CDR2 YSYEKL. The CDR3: CASSQRGETQYF. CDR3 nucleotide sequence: TGCGCCAGCAGCCAGAGAGGAGAGACCCAGTACTTC.

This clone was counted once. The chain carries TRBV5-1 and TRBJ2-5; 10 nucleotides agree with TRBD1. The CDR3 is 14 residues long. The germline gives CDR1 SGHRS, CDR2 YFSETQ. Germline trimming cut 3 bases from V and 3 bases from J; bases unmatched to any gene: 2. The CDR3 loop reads CASSSDRGKETQYF. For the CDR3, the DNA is TGCGCCAGCAGCTCGGACAGGGGGAAAGAGACCCAGTACTTC.

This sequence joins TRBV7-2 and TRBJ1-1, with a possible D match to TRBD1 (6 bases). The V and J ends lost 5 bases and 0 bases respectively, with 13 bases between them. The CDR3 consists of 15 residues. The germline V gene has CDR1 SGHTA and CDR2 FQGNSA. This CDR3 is CASSPAGGLNTEAFF. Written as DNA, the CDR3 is TGTGCCAGCAGCCCCGCGGGGGGGCTGAACACTGAAGCTTTCTTT.

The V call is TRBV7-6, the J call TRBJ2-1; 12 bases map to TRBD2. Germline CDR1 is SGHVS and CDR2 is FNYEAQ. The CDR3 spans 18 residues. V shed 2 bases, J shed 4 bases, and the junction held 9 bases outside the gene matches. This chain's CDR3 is CASSLRLAGEGGYNEQFF. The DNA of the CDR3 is TGTGCCAGCAGCTTAAGACTAGCGGGAGAGGGCGGTTACAATGAGCAGTTCTTC. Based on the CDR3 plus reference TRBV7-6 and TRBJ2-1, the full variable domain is GAGVSQSPRYKVTKRGQDVALRCDPISGHVSLYWYRQALGQGPEFLTYFNYEAQQDKSGLPNDRFSAERPEGSISTLTIQRTEQRDSAMYRCASSLRLAGEGGYNEQFFGPGTRLTVL.

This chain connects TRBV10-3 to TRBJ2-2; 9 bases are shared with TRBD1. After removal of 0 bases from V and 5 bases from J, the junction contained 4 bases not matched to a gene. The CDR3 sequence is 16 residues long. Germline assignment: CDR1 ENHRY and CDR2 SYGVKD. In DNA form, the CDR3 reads TGTGCCATCAGTGAGTCAACAGGGGGCGCGACCGGGGAGCTGTTTTTT. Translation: CAISESTGGATGELFF.

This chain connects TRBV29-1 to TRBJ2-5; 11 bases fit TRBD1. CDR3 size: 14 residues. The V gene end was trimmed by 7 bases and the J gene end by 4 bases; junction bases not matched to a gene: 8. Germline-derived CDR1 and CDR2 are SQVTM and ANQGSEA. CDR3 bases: TGCAGCGCCGGACAGGGGGCCTTTGGAGAGACCCAGTACTTC. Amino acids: CSAGQGAFGETQYF.

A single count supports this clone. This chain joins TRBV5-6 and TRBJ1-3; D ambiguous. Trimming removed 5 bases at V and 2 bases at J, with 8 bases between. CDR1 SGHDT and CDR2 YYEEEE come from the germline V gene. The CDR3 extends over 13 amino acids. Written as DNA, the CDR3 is TGTGCCAGCAGACCCGCAGCTGGAAACACCATATATTTT. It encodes CASRPAAGNTIYF.

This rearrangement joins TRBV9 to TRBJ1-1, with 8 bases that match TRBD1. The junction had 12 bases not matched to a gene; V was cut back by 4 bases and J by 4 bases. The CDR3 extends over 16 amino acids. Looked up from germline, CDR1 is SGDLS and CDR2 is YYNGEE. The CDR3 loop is CASSFLQGAIGTEAFF. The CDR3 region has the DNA TGTGCCAGCAGCTTCCTTCAGGGGGCGATCGGCACTGAAGCTTTCTTT.

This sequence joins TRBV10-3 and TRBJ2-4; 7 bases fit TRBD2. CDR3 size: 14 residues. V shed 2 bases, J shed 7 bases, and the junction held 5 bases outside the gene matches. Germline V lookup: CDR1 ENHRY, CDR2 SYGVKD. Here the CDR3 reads CAISEVGGENIQYF. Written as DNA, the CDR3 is TGTGCCATCAGTGAGGTGGGGGGGGAGAACATTCAGTACTTC.

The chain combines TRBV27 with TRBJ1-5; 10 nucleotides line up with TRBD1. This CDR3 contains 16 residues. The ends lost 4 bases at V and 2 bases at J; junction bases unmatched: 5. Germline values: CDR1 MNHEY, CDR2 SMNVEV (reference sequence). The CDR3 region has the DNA TGTGCCAGCAGTTCTTGGACAGGGGGTGGCAATCAGCCCCAGCATTTT. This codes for CASSSWTGGGNQPQHF.

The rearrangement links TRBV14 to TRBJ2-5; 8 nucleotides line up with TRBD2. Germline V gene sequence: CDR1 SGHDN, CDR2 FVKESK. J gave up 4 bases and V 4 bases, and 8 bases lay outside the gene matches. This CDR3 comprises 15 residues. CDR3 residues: CASSPLGLASETQYF. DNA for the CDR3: TGTGCCAGCAGCCCCTTAGGACTAGCTTCAGAGACCCAGTACTTC.

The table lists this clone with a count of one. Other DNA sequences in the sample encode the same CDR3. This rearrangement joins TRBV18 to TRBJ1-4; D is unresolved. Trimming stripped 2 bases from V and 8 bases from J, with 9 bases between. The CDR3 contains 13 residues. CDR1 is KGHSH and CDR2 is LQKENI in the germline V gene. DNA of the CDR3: TGTGCCAGCTCACCAGGGTCGGGCGAAAAACTGTTTTTT. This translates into CASSPGSGEKLFF. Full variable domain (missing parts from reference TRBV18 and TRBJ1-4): NAGVMQNPRHLVRRRGQEARLRCSPMKGHSHVYWYRQLPEEGLKFMVYLQKENIIDESGMPKERFSAEFPKEGPSILRIQQVVRGDSAAYFCASSPGSGEKLFFGSGTQLSVL.

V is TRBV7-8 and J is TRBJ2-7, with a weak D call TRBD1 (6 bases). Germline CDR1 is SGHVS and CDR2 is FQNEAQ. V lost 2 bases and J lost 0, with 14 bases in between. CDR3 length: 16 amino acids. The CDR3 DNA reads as TGTGCCAGCAGCTTACTTAGGACAGCTAGCTCCTACGAGCAGTACTTC. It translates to CASSLLRTASSYEQYF.

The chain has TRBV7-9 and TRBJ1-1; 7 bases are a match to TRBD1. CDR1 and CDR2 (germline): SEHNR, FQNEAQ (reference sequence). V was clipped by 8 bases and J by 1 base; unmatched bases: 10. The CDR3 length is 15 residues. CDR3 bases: TGTGCCAGCCGAAGACAGGGAGCGGCGAACACTGAAGCTTTCTTT. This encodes CASRRQGAANTEAFF.

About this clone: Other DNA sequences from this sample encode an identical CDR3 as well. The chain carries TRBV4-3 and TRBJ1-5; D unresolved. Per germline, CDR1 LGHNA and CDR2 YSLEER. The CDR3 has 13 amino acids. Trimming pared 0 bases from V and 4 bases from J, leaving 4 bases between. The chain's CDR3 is CASSQDKNQPQHF. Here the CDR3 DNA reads TGCGCCAGCAGCCAAGATAAAAATCAGCCCCAGCATTTT.

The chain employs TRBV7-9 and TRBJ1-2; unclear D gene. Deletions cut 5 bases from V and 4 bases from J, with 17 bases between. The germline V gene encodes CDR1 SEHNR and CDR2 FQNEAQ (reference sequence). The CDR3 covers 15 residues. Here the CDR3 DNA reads TGTGCCAGCAGCACTTACGCGGACGGCCCCTATGGCTACACCTTC. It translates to CASSTYADGPYGYTF.

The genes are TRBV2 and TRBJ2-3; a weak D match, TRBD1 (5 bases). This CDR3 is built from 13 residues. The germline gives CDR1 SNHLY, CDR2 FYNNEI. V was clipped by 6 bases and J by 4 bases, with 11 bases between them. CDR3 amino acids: CASRPTGADTQYF. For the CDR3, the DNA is TGTGCCAGCAGACCTACAGGTGCAGATACGCAGTATTTT.

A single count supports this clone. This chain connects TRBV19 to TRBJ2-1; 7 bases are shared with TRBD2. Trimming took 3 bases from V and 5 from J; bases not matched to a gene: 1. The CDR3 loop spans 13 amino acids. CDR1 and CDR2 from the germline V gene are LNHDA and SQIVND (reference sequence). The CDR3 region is CASSILADNEQFF. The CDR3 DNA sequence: TGTGCCAGTAGTATCCTAGCGGACAATGAGCAGTTCTTC.